This T cell receptor beta chain was observed in a study of blood T cell repertoires in COVID-19. This CDR3 contains 16 residues. The V and J ends lost 5 bases and 0 bases respectively, with 11 bases between them. The germline V gene encodes CDR1 SGHTA and CDR2 FQGNSA. This clone was seen just once. Measured with immunoSEQ multiplex PCR; TCRdb has only the in-frame clones, and not every one. This table holds about 140,000 clones, about 87% found once. Sequencing was done on a sample of peripheral blood. The receptor's source is a woman between 50 and 59 years old with acute or convalescent COVID-19. The chain couples TRBV7-2 to TRBJ1-6; D not resolved. CDR3 bases: TGTGCCAGCAGCAAACAAGGGAGCTCCTATAATTCACCCCTCCACTTT. Translation: CASSKQGSSYNSPLHF. The full variable domain, its missing parts supplied by reference TRBV7-2 and TRBJ1-6, is GAGVSQSPSNKVTEKGKDVELRCDPISGHTALYWYRQSLGQGLEFLIYFQGNSAPDKSGLPSDRFSAERTGGSVSTLTIQRTQQEDSAVYLCASSKQGSSYNSPLHFGNGTRLTVT.